This T cell receptor (beta chain) was captured by sequencing in a study of human T cells and chemical hapten exposure. Whole-study results and caveats: Counts of TCRs expanded at PT1 correlated positively with patch test score.

TCRdb passed the RACE reads through MiXCR, listing each CDR3 protein once. Of just over 80,000 distinct CDR3 sequences in the sample, around 11% were seen once. Time point noted: patch test 1, 2 weeks after DPC sensitization. The sample's treatment: therapeutic diphenylcyclopropenone sensitization with weekly scalp DPC. This clonotype was recorded many times. The antigen is undetermined. The CDR3 length is 15 residues. Germline CDR1 reads SGDLS; CDR2 reads YYNGEE. V lost 5 bases to trimming and J lost 3 bases; unmatched junction nucleotides: 5. This sequence originates from a woman in her forties or fifties with alopecia areata. Some clones in this sample may be carry-over from other donors' samples. V and J are TRBV9 and TRBJ2-1, with 10 bases that match TRBD2. Sequencing was performed on whole blood, taken in connection with sensitization to the hapten diphenylcyclopropenone (DPC). The CDR3: CASRPTSGNYNEQFF. In nucleotides, the CDR3 is TGTGCCAGCAGACCTACTAGCGGGAACTACAATGAGCAGTTCTTC.